This TCR beta chain was identified in a study of OX40 agonist ivuxolimab in advanced cancers. Study-level background: It was ivuxolimab, an agonistic anti-OX40 (CD134) antibody, that patients were treated with. Among those treated, three patients had partial responses, one with hepatocellular carcinoma and two with cutaneous melanoma.

The CDR3 covers 15 residues. Germline loops: CDR1 MDHEN, CDR2 SYDVKM. Produced via immunoSEQ multiplex PCR; TCRdb's table is partial and in-frame only. The sample yields about 62,000 clones, around 93% seen once. Of note for this clone: The antigen remains unidentified.

Study-wide findings and caveats: Clonal expansion from baseline to week 6 occurred in both CD4+ and CD8+ T cells. Expanded clones were, on average, more numerous in CD8+ T cells than in CD4+.

This TCR came from an adult with an advanced solid tumor such as melanoma, head and neck, liver or kidney cancer. Material: CD4+ or CD8+ T cells sorted from blood, obtained in a trial of the OX40 agonist ivuxolimab. The rearrangement uses TRBV28 and TRBJ2-5, with 9 nucleotides matching TRBD2. The J call is in doubt because the DNA end fits TRBJ2-7 better. The CDR3, as DNA: TGTGCCAGCAGATCCCTAGCGGGGCTATCCTACGAGCAGTACTTC. This translates into CASRSLAGLSYEQYF.